This T cell receptor beta chain originates from a study of blood T cells in healthy people across ages. A second roughly 7 to 11 cycle PCR used barcoded and J-beta primers. One entry per CDR3 protein results from TCRdb running MiXCR on the 5' RACE reads. Of roughly 830,000 distinct CDR3 sequences in the sample, about 59% are singletons; the top ten hold about 30%. The sequence derives from a man under 40 in good health. Sequenced material: blood.

In DNA, the CDR3 is TGTGCCAGCAGCGAACAGCCTGCTGGCTACACCTTC. Protein: CASSEQPAGYTF. The chain has TRBV7-2 and TRBJ1-2; D remains ambiguous. V was cut by 5 bases and J by 7 bases, with 11 bases left in between. The CDR3 is 12 residues long. CDR1 is SGHTA and CDR2 is FQGNSA in the germline V gene.